Listed below are T cell receptor beta chains from one sample, sequenced in a study of T cells in tuberculosis. Only in-frame clones appear in the TCRdb table, and some are missing; sequencing was by immunoSEQ multiplex PCR. The sample consists of 25,000 to 40,000 clones, about 85% of them appearing once. The input for sequencing was PBMCs, taken at tuberculosis diagnosis. Receptor source: an adult with tuberculosis. CDR3s include the opening cysteine and the closing phenylalanine or tryptophan. The order of the fields is CDR3 protein, V gene, J gene.

cdr3_aa: CASSQGRAGLSTEAFF
v_call: TRBV4-2
j_call: TRBJ1-1

cdr3_aa: CASSLGGPQGTDTQYF
v_call: TRBV7-9
j_call: TRBJ2-3

cdr3_aa: CASSLKVSGEQYF
v_call: TRBV5-1
j_call: TRBJ2-7

cdr3_aa: CASSGGLAGIPDEQYF
v_call: TRBV5-6
j_call: TRBJ2-7

cdr3_aa: CASTAGPPVNEQYF
v_call: TRBV19
j_call: TRBJ2-7

cdr3_aa: CASKTSGYGYTF
v_call: TRBV28
j_call: TRBJ1-2

cdr3_aa: CASSAGLESGYTF
v_call: TRBV5-6
j_call: TRBJ1-2

cdr3_aa: CASSHTSNPSYEQYF
v_call: TRBV4-1
j_call: TRBJ2-7

cdr3_aa: CAVAPSGGIYNEQFF
v_call: TRBV10-3
j_call: TRBJ2-1

cdr3_aa: CASMYLLADPYEQYF
v_call: TRBV2
j_call: TRBJ2-7

cdr3_aa: CASSPDSAANYGYTF
v_call: TRBV18
j_call: TRBJ1-2

cdr3_aa: CASRVGTNSPLHF
v_call: TRBV6-1
j_call: TRBJ1-6

cdr3_aa: CASSQEGSGAPQETQYF
v_call: TRBV4-1
j_call: TRBJ2-5

cdr3_aa: CASIEGRNEQFF
v_call: TRBV6-1
j_call: TRBJ2-1

cdr3_aa: CASSLTVYSGNTIYF
v_call: TRBV6-5
j_call: TRBJ1-3

cdr3_aa: CASSLVSSGSTDTQYF
v_call: TRBV7-8
j_call: TRBJ2-3

cdr3_aa: CASSDRVDHGYTF
v_call: TRBV4-1
j_call: TRBJ1-2

cdr3_aa: CASNYLNTEAFF
v_call: TRBV2
j_call: TRBJ1-1

cdr3_aa: CASSLMTGGGEKLFF
v_call: TRBV5-8
j_call: TRBJ1-4

cdr3_aa: CASRNGAAGAFHGYTF
v_call: TRBV5-1
j_call: TRBJ1-2

cdr3_aa: CASNSGTILTGELFF
v_call: TRBV6-6
j_call: TRBJ2-2

cdr3_aa: CASRGGGTDTQYF
v_call: TRBV30
j_call: TRBJ2-3

cdr3_aa: CASSLSAGGGGELFF
v_call: TRBV27
j_call: TRBJ2-2

cdr3_aa: CASSGQFYEQYF
v_call: TRBV6-1
j_call: TRBJ2-7

cdr3_aa: CASSPTTASGELFF
v_call: TRBV7-6
j_call: TRBJ2-2

cdr3_aa: CASSRRLAGHPDTQYF
v_call: TRBV5-1
j_call: TRBJ2-3

cdr3_aa: CASSAVGGVPYNEQFF
v_call: TRBV9
j_call: TRBJ2-1

cdr3_aa: CASSLRGSSYNEQFF
v_call: TRBV4-1
j_call: TRBJ2-1

cdr3_aa: CASTRDRGTDTQYF
v_call: TRBV2
j_call: TRBJ2-3

cdr3_aa: CASSLLGQGRGLEQFF
v_call: TRBV5-4
j_call: TRBJ2-1

cdr3_aa: CSVERQGSYEQYF
v_call: TRBV29-1
j_call: TRBJ2-7

cdr3_aa: CASRDRGVRGYTF
v_call: TRBV6-1
j_call: TRBJ1-2

cdr3_aa: CASSPPKTSGVTGELFF
v_call: TRBV5-1
j_call: TRBJ2-2

cdr3_aa: CASSSRRGLAVATDTQYF
v_call: TRBV7-2
j_call: TRBJ2-3

cdr3_aa: CASSEWWAGGNTGELFF
v_call: TRBV6-1
j_call: TRBJ2-2

cdr3_aa: CASSLVGVSPLHF
v_call: TRBV5-8
j_call: TRBJ1-6

cdr3_aa: CSVGQGPGEQYF
v_call: TRBV29-1
j_call: TRBJ2-7

cdr3_aa: CASSLDMVATEAFF
v_call: TRBV5-6
j_call: TRBJ1-1

cdr3_aa: CASSYDRDTNYGYTF
v_call: TRBV7-2
j_call: TRBJ1-2

cdr3_aa: CASSLEQGFNQPQHF
v_call: TRBV7-2
j_call: TRBJ1-5

cdr3_aa: CASSPSDASTDTQYF
v_call: TRBV4-1
j_call: TRBJ2-3

cdr3_aa: CASSAERIFPQHF
v_call: TRBV7-2
j_call: TRBJ1-5

cdr3_aa: CASSVGVGSSYNEQFF
v_call: TRBV9
j_call: TRBJ2-1